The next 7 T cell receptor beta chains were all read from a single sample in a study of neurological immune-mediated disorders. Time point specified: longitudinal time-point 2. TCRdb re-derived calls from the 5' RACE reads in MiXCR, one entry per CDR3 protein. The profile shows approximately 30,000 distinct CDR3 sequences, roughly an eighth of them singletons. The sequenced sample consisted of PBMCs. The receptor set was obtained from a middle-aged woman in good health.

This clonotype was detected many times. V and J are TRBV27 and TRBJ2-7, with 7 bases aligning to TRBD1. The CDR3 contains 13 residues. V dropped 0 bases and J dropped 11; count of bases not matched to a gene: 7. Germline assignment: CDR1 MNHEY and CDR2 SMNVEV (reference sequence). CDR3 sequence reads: CASSLSGTAREYF. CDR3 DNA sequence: TGTGCCAGCAGTTTATCCGGGACAGCCCGTGAGTACTTC.

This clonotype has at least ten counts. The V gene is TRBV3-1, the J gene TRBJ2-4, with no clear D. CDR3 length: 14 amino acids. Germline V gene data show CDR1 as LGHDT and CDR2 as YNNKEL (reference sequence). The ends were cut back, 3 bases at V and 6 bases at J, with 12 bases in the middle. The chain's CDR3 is CASSHTGPVNIQYF. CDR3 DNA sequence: TGTGCCAGCAGCCATACCGGACCAGTAAACATTCAGTACTTC.

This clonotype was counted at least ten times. The CDR3 DNA sequence: TGTGCCAGCAGTTGGGGGGGGTACAATGAGCAGTTCTTC. This sequence encodes CASSWGGYNEQFF. V usage is TRBV6-2 or TRBV6-3 and J usage is TRBJ2-1; 7 bases line up with TRBD2. CDR3 length equals 13 residues. Germline loops: CDR1 MNHEY, CDR2 SVGEGT. V shed 4 bases, J shed 4 bases, and the junction held 1 base outside the gene matches.

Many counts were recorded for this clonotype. The CDR3 loop is CASSQTGGLAGELFF. CDR3 in DNA: TGTGCCAGCAGTCAGACAGGGGGACTGGCCGGGGAGCTGTTTTTT. The rearrangement joins TRBV5-4 to TRBJ2-2; 9 bases fit TRBD1. V was pared by 5 bases and J by 6 bases, with 8 bases of the junction left unmatched. There are 15 residues in the CDR3. CDR1 is SGHNT and CDR2 is YYREEE in the germline V gene (reference sequence).

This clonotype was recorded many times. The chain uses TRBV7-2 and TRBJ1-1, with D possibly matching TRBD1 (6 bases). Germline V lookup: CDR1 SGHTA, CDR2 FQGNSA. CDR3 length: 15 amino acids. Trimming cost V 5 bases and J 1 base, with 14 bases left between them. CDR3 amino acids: CASSPQGVENTEAFF. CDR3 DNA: TGTGCCAGCAGCCCACAGGGAGTAGAGAACACTGAAGCTTTCTTT.

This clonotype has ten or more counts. CDR3: CASSPARSYEQYF. CDR3 sequence (DNA): TGTGCCAGCAGCCCTGCTCGATCCTACGAGCAGTACTTC. The chain couples TRBV7-9 to TRBJ2-7; D remains unclear. There are 13 residues in the CDR3. Germline CDR1 and CDR2: SEHNR and FQNEAQ (reference sequence). The germline V and J ends were trimmed by 5 bases and 1 base, with 9 bases remaining between them.

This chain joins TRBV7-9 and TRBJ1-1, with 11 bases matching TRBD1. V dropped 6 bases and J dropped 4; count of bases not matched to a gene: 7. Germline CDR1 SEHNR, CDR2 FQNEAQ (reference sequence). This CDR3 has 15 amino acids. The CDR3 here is CASSIGGTGGTEAFF. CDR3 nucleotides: TGTGCCAGCAGTATAGGTGGGACAGGGGGCACTGAAGCTTTCTTT.